These 16 T cell receptor beta chains were sequenced from one sample in a study of regulatory T cells in long-lasting Graves disease. Combining iRepertoire HTBI primers with Arm-PCR of CDR3 regions, the authors built TCR beta libraries. In TCRdb, the multiplex PCR reads were re-called with MiXCR into one record per CDR3 protein. The data show hundreds of thousands of distinct CDR3 sequences, around 20% seen once. Stated time point: persistent/refractory GD, antithyroid drugs over 5 years with positive TRAb. PBMC RNA was the source of the TCR library. The starting material was peripheral blood mononuclear cells (PBMCs), obtained when the disease was refractory, from a patient treated with antithyroid drugs. The receptors here all came from a female donor with Graves disease.

This chain links TRBV28 with TRBJ2-1, with 11 bases lining up with TRBD2. CDR1 and CDR2 (germline): MDHEN, SYDVKM. Trimming at V came to 5 bases and at J to 7 bases, leaving 7 bases not matched to a gene. CDR3 length: 15 residues. The CDR3 loop is CASSLPGTSGNEQFF. DNA of the CDR3: TGTGCCAGCAGTCTACCCGGGACTAGCGGAAATGAGCAGTTCTTC. The full variable domain, in which reference TRBV28 and TRBJ2-1 provide the parts outside the CDR3, is DVKVTQSSRYLVKRTGEKVFLECVQDMDHENMFWYRQDPGLGLRLIYFSYDVKMKEKGDIPEGYSVSREKKERFSLILESASTNQTSMYLCASSLPGTSGNEQFFGPGTRLTVL.

At least ten counts were recorded for this clonotype. This chain connects TRBV28 to TRBJ1-5; no definite D call. There are 15 residues in the CDR3. Germline assignment: CDR1 MDHEN and CDR2 SYDVKM. V lost 3 bases and J 0 bases, leaving 9 bases between the germline ends. CDR3 region: CASSFGFYSNQPQHF. CDR3 nucleotide sequence: TGTGCCAGCAGTTTCGGGTTTTATAGCAATCAGCCCCAGCATTTT.

The chain uses TRBV2 and TRBJ2-3; D not certain. V lost 10 bases and J lost 6, with 14 bases in between. Germline-derived CDR1 and CDR2 are SNHLY and FYNNEI. The CDR3 is 12 amino acids. The CDR3 region is CATMESPDTQYF. CDR3 bases: TGTGCCACCATGGAGTCGCCCGATACGCAGTATTTT.

This clonotype appeared many times. In DNA form, the CDR3 reads TGTGCCAGCAGTCCCGAGGGACACCAGAACACTGAAGCTTTCTTT. Amino acid sequence: CASSPEGHQNTEAFF. The V gene is TRBV6-1, the J gene TRBJ1-1; possible D gene TRBD1, 6 bases. Germline V gives CDR1 MNHNS, CDR2 SASEGT. The V gene lost 5 bases and the J gene lost 1 base, with 14 bases spanning the gap. CDR3 size: 15 residues.

This chain joins TRBV7-9 and TRBJ2-2, with D uncertain. Trimming removed 11 bases from V and 3 bases from J, with 13 bases in between. Looked up from germline, CDR1 is SEHNR and CDR2 is FQNEAQ (reference sequence). The CDR3 extends over 13 amino acids. CDR3 nucleotides: TGTGCCGGGGTGGCAGGAGACACCGGGGAGCTGTTTTTT. As protein: CAGVAGDTGELFF.

V gene TRBV2 combines with J gene TRBJ2-7; 8 nucleotides align to TRBD2. The length of the CDR3 is 14 residues. CDR1 and CDR2 (germline): SNHLY, FYNNEI. The V gene end was trimmed by 6 bases and the J gene end by 0 bases; junction bases not matched to a gene: 4. The chain's CDR3 is CASSQLADSYEQYF. The CDR3 DNA follows: TGTGCCAGCAGCCAACTAGCGGACTCCTACGAGCAGTACTTC.

The gene calls are TRBV20-1 and TRBJ2-3; D might be TRBD2 (6 bases). The CDR3 covers 14 residues. Germline V gene lookup returns CDR1 DFQATT and CDR2 SNEGSKA (reference sequence). Trimming took off 4 bases at V and 1 base at J, with 12 bases between the two ends. The CDR3 here is CSAMLGSGTDTQYF. CDR3 coding DNA: TGCAGTGCTATGCTCGGGAGCGGCACAGATACGCAGTATTTT.

The V and J genes are TRBV7-9 and TRBJ2-4, with 10 nucleotides matching TRBD2. Germline V gene data show CDR1 as SEHNR and CDR2 as FQNEAQ (reference sequence). V was pared by 1 base and J by 0 bases, with 3 bases of the junction left unmatched. This CDR3 has 17 amino acids. The CDR3 region has the DNA TGTGCCAGCAGCTTAGTGGCTAGCGGGGGAGCCAAAAACATTCAGTACTTC. Protein product: CASSLVASGGAKNIQYF. The variable domain in full, with the rest retrieved from reference TRBV7-9 and TRBJ2-4, is DTGVSQNPRHKITKRGQNVTFRCDPISEHNRLYWYRQTLGQGPEFLTYFQNEAQLEKSRLLSDRFSAERPKGSFSTLEIQRTEQGDSAMYLCASSLVASGGAKNIQYFGAGTRLSVL.

This clonotype occurred a few times. This may arise from a read error, as a much more abundant clone is one base away. The V gene is TRBV27, the J gene TRBJ1-1; D may be TRBD1 (6 bases). V gave up 6 bases and J gave up 1 base, with 12 bases separating them. Looked up from germline, CDR1 is MNHEY and CDR2 is SMNVEV (reference sequence). The CDR3 totals 14 residues. CDR3 protein: CASRSGTRNTEAFF. Written as DNA, the CDR3 is TGTGCCAGCAGATCCGGGACAAGGAACACTGAAGCTTTCTTT.

The V gene is TRBV6-1, the J gene TRBJ1-2; D gene unclear. Germline V lookup: CDR1 MNHNS, CDR2 SASEGT. This CDR3 has 14 residues. V was shortened by 0 bases and J by 7 bases, with 12 bases between the two germline ends. CDR3 region: CASSEASGAGGYTF. As DNA, the CDR3 is TGTGCCAGCAGTGAAGCATCAGGAGCGGGTGGCTACACCTTC.

This clonotype has at least ten counts. This chain connects TRBV15 to TRBJ2-3; either TRBD1 or TRBD2 may supply D (6 bases each). Trimming took off 3 bases at V and 2 bases at J, with 9 bases between the two ends. This CDR3 comprises 14 residues. CDR1 and CDR2 from the germline V gene are LNHNV and YYDKDF (reference sequence). CDR3 in DNA: TGTGCCACCAGCAGCGGGGGCCCCACAGATACGCAGTATTTT. Its translation is CATSSGGPTDTQYF.

This clonotype was found a few times. The J gene is TRBJ2-7, the V gene TRBV19; D remains ambiguous. Trimming took 5 bases from V and 6 from J, leaving 17 bases between them. The CDR3 is 14 amino acids. The V gene's germline CDR1 is LNHDA and CDR2 SQIVND (reference sequence). Here the CDR3 reads CASSPPGNHREQYF. CDR3 coding DNA: TGTGCCAGTAGTCCACCGGGCAACCACCGCGAGCAGTACTTC.

This clonotype was counted at least ten times. At one of its ends the junction is not consistent with the germline gene, which may arise from a read error. The genes are TRBV2 and TRBJ2-2; possibly TRBD1 for D (7 bases). Germline loops: CDR1 SNHLY, CDR2 FYNNEI. The CDR3 sequence is 12 residues long. CDR3 region: CASKGGGGQLFF. DNA of the CDR3: TGTGCCAGCAAAGGAGGGGGCGGGCAGCTGTTTTTT.

This clonotype was seen repeatedly, ten times or more. The chain carries TRBV28 and TRBJ1-5; 7 nucleotides agree with TRBD1. The CDR3 sequence is 14 residues long. V lost 7 bases to trimming and J lost 3 bases; unmatched junction nucleotides: 6. Germline V gives CDR1 MDHEN, CDR2 SYDVKM. The CDR3 DNA is TGTGCCAGCAAAACCGGGACAGACAATCAGCCCCAGCATTTT. Its translation is CASKTGTDNQPQHF.

V usage is TRBV19 and J usage is TRBJ2-1, with TRBD1 identical over 9 bases. The CDR3 consists of 12 residues. Germline CDR1 is LNHDA and CDR2 is SQIVND (reference sequence). CDR3 DNA: TGTTCAACCGGGACAGGGTACAATGAGCAGTTCTTC. This encodes CSTGTGYNEQFF.

Concerning this clonotype: The junction departs from the called germline gene at one end, perhaps through a read error. V usage is TRBV27 and J usage is TRBJ2-1; D ambiguous. This CDR3 spans 11 amino acids. Germline V gene lookup returns CDR1 MNHEY and CDR2 SMNVEV (reference sequence). CDR3: CASSSTLTQSF. The CDR3 DNA is TGTGCCAGCAGTAGTACCCTAACGCAGTCCTTC.